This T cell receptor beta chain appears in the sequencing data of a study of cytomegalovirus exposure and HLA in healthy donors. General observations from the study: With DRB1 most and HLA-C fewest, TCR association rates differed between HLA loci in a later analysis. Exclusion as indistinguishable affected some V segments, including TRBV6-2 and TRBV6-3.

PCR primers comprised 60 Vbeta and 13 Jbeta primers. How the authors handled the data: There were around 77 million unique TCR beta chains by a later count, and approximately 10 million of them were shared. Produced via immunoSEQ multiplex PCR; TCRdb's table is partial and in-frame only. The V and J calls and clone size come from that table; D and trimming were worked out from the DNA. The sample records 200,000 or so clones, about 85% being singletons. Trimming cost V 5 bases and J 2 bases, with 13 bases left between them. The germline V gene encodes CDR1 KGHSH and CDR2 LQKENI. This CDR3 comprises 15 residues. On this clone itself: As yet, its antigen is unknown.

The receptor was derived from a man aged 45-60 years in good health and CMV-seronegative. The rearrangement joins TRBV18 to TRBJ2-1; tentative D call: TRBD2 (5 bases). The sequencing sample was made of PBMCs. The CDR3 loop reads CASSLLAGTYNEQFF. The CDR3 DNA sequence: TGTGCCAGCTCATTGCTAGCCGGAACCTACAATGAGCAGTTCTTC.